This TCR beta chain was documented in a study of T-cell reconstitution after alpha-beta-depleted transplantation in children. Trimming removed 6 bases from V and 2 bases from J, with 18 bases in between. Per the germline V gene, CDR1 is SQVTM and CDR2 is ANQGSEA. CDR3 length equals 15 residues. Preparation of the TCRbeta library was carried out with unique molecular identifiers. TCRdb independently ran MiXCR on the PCR reads; one entry per CDR3 protein. Of almost 400,000 distinct CDR3 sequences detected, approximately 20% appear once; the ten largest clones hold less than 4.5%. This clonotype has a count of ten or more.

The sequences come from PBMCs from the stem cell graft donor, collected from the stem cell graft. The receptor comes from a human donor who donated a stem cell graft to a child with acute myeloid leukemia. The V call is TRBV29-1, the J call TRBJ2-3; maybe TRBD2 (6 bases). The CDR3 spells CSVTTRDTYTDTQYF. The CDR3 bases are TGCAGCGTGACGACTAGAGATACCTACACAGATACGCAGTATTTT.